The rows below give T cell receptor beta chains drawn from one sample of a study of vaccination effects on CD4 cells after COVID-19. Produced via immunoSEQ multiplex PCR; TCRdb's table is partial and in-frame only. The sample consists of approximately 74,000 clones, about four fifths of them appearing once. For these TCRs, the target antigens are not known. Sequences were derived from CD4+ T cells from PBMCs cultured with HCoV-NL63 spike peptides, sampled before COVID-19 vaccination. The receptors here all came from a human donor who received a COVID-19 vaccine. CDR3s include the opening cysteine and the closing phenylalanine or tryptophan. The D gene is left open where the match is weak. Clone size, where shown, is once, few, many, or a class for clones that have expanded.

abundance | j_gene | v_gene | d_gene | CDR3nt | CDR3aa
few | TRBJ2-4 | TRBV19 | TRBD1 | TGTGCCAGTACCCCGCAGGGGGCGGGAAACATTCAGTACTTC | CASTPQGAGNIQYF
- | TRBJ2-1 | TRBV7-2 | TRBD2 | TGTGCCAGCAGCCCCGGACTAGCGGGGACTGAGCAGTTCTTC | CASSPGLAGTEQFF
once | TRBJ2-5 | TRBV7-9 | - | TGTGCCAGCAGCCCGTCGACAGTCCGAATAGAGACCCAGTACTTC | CASSPSTVRIETQYF
once | TRBJ1-2 | TRBV7-2 | TRBD1 | TGTGCCAGCAGCAGGGGGCAGGGGAACTATGGCTACACCTTC | CASSRGQGNYGYTF
- | TRBJ2-5 | TRBV2 | - | TGTGCCAGCAGGCCTGGGGAGACCCAGTACTTC | CASRPGETQYF
- | TRBJ1-5 | TRBV19 | - | TGTGCCAGTAGTATAGGACAGTGGGGCTATAGCAATCAGCCCCAGCATTTT | CASSIGQWGYSNQPQHF
- | TRBJ2-2 | TRBV2 | TRBD2 | TGTGCGACCTGGGGGGGGAACACCGGGGAGCTGTTTTTT | CATWGGNTGELFF
- | TRBJ1-4 | TRBV6-5 | - | TGTGCCAGCAGTTCCACCGACTGGGGGGAAAAACTGTTTTTT | CASSSTDWGEKLFF
- | TRBJ1-2 | TRBV2 | TRBD1 | TGTGCCAGCAGCCTTGACAGGGGGGCTAACTATGGCTACACCTTC | CASSLDRGANYGYTF
- | TRBJ2-2 | TRBV5-4 | - | TGTGCCAGCAGCGGGGGACAGAACACCGGGGAGCTGTTTTTT | CASSGGQNTGELFF
- | TRBJ2-3 | TRBV25-1 | - | TGTGCCAGCAGTGAATATTTTACTAGCACAGATACGCAGTATTTT | CASSEYFTSTDTQYF
- | TRBJ2-2 | TRBV19 | TRBD1 | TGTGCCAGTAGGTGGACAGGGGTCACCGGGGAGCTGTTTTTT | CASRWTGVTGELFF
- | TRBJ2-2 | TRBV7-8 | - | TGTGCCAGCAGCCCCCAGGGTAGCGGCACCGGGGAGCTGTTTTTT | CASSPQGSGTGELFF
once | TRBJ2-5 | TRBV19 | - | TGTGCCAGTAGTATGGGTTCGAGGACACCGCAAGAGACCCAGTACTTC | CASSMGSRTPQETQYF
- | TRBJ1-2 | TRBV7-8 | - | TGTGCCAGCAGCCCTAAACAGGGACGGGGCATTTATGGCTACACCTTC | CASSPKQGRGIYGYTF
- | TRBJ2-3 | TRBV9 | TRBD2 | TGTGCCAGCAGCGTAGGTGTAGCGGGTGGTAATACGCAGTATTTT | CASSVGVAGGNTQYF
- | TRBJ1-3 | TRBV27 | TRBD1 | TGTGCCAGCAGGAACAGGGGCTCTGGAAACACCATATATTTT | CASRNRGSGNTIYF